These 4 T cell receptor beta chains were sequenced from one sample in a study of cytomegalovirus exposure and HLA in healthy donors. The PCR made use of 60 Vbeta and 13 Jbeta primers. TCRdb's copy holds only in-frame clones and misses some; the assay was immunoSEQ multiplex PCR. This sample yields 180,000 or so clones, of which 9.5% are seen a single time; 1% to 1.5% belongs to the top ten. The sequenced material came from PBMCs. Receptors were obtained from a woman aged 30 to 39 in good health and CMV-seropositive.

V gene TRBV5-6 combines with J gene TRBJ2-7, with 10 positions matching TRBD2. The CDR3 covers 16 residues. Trimming removed 2 bases from V and 5 bases from J; junction bases left unmatched: 10. From germline, CDR1 is SGHDT and CDR2 YYEEEE. The CDR3, as DNA: TGTGCCAGCAGCTTAAAGCAGACTAGCGGGTACAACGAGCAGTACTTC. Translating it yields CASSLKQTSGYNEQYF.

The rearrangement uses TRBV2 and TRBJ2-5, with 10 bases identical to TRBD2. The CDR3 is 14 amino acids. Germline CDR1 is SNHLY and CDR2 is FYNNEI. V lost 5 bases to trimming and J lost 5 bases; unmatched junction nucleotides: 5. The CDR3, as DNA: TGTGCCAGCAGTCCCGGACTAGCGGTGGAGACCCAGTACTTC. Residues: CASSPGLAVETQYF.

This clone was picked up a small number of times. V is TRBV6-1 and J is TRBJ1-2; TRBD1 might be the D (6 bases). The V gene lost 6 bases and the J gene lost 4 bases, with 15 bases spanning the gap. From germline, CDR1 is MNHNS and CDR2 SASEGT. This CDR3 spans 14 amino acids. The CDR3 DNA reads as TGTGCCAGCAGAGAGATCAGGGGTTCCTATGGCTACACCTTC. Protein: CASREIRGSYGYTF.

The chain recombines TRBV5-6 with TRBJ2-4; tentatively, D is TRBD1 (6 bases). V was clipped by 0 bases and J by 2 bases, with 21 bases between them. The CDR3 has 19 amino acids. The V gene's germline CDR1 is SGHDT and CDR2 YYEEEE. CDR3 DNA: TGTGCCAGCAGCTTGGGAACAGGGAATAGAGCTTTGACCAAAAACATTCAGTACTTC. Amino acid sequence: CASSLGTGNRALTKNIQYF.